This TCR beta chain was identified during a study of memory CD8 T cells in hepatitis C reinfection. Turning to the study itself: After reinfection, two primary-infection resolvers became chronically infected.

The sample holds a few counts of this clone. Produced via immunoSEQ multiplex PCR; TCRdb's table is partial and in-frame only. This sample has more than 45,000 clones; nearly 90% occur once, and the top ten carry over 0.95%. Indicated time point: pre-reinfection, 55 to 20 weeks before reinfection detection. No in vitro expansion preceded TCR sequencing of the sorted cells. People who inject drugs from Montreal's HEPCO study were the donors. Germline lookup yields CDR1 MNHNS and CDR2 SASEGT. CDR3 length equals 15 residues. Trimming left V 4 bases short and J 0 bases short, with 10 bases between. The chain is built from TRBV6-1 and TRBJ1-5; maybe TRBD1 (5 bases). The material sequenced was naive CD8+ T cells sorted from blood. The receptor's source is a man aged 18 to 29 with hepatitis C virus infection. The DNA for the CDR3 is TGTGCCAGCAGTGTCAGGGTTTATAGCAATCAGCCCCAGCATTTT. Its protein product is CASSVRVYSNQPQHF.